The 18 T cell receptor beta chains below were found in one sample sequenced in a study of response to subunit inactivated influenza vaccine. From the RT-PCR reads, TCRdb called clonotypes with MiXCR, one entry per CDR3 protein. The table lists 450,000 to 550,000 distinct CDR3 sequences, 25% of them singletons. Sequences were derived from CD4+ T cells sorted from PBMCs, sampled 4 to 6 days after vaccination. The receptors shown here come from a man aged 50 to 59 who received an inactivated influenza vaccine.

This clonotype was seen a handful of times. The rearrangement joins TRBV7-9 to TRBJ2-7; maybe TRBD1 (5 bases). The V and J ends lost 1 base and 2 bases respectively, with 9 bases between them. From germline, CDR1 is SEHNR and CDR2 FQNEAQ (reference sequence). The CDR3 sequence is 14 residues long. The CDR3 nucleotides are TGTGCCAGCAGCTTAGACAGGAGCCCCTACGAGCAGTACTTC. Amino acid sequence: CASSLDRSPYEQYF.

The chain carries TRBV6-1 and TRBJ1-1; D is unclear. CDR1 is MNHNS, CDR2 SASEGT, per germline. The germline V and J ends were trimmed by 0 bases and 2 bases, with 7 bases remaining between them. This CDR3 is built from 14 residues. The DNA for the CDR3 is TGTGCCAGCAGTGAAGCGAGAGGAAACACTGAAGCTTTCTTT. It translates to CASSEARGNTEAFF.

This clonotype was found a few times. This sequence joins TRBV6-1 and TRBJ2-5; possibly TRBD2 for D (6 bases). Looked up from germline, CDR1 is MNHNS and CDR2 is SASEGT. With 7 bases removed from V and 2 bases from J, the gap between germline ends came to 11 bases. This CDR3 spans 13 amino acids. The CDR3 DNA follows: TGTGCCAGCACTGGGGGGTTTCAAGAGACCCAGTACTTC. The encoded protein is CASTGGFQETQYF.

V and J are TRBV6-1 and TRBJ2-1; D possibly corresponds to TRBD2 (6 bases). This CDR3 is 15 amino acids long. CDR1 is MNHNS and CDR2 is SASEGT in the germline V gene. The V end was cut by 5 bases, the J end by 2 bases, with 13 bases between. CDR3 DNA: TGTGCCAGCAGTAAGTCAACGGGAGCCTACAATGAGCAGTTCTTC. This translates into CASSKSTGAYNEQFF.

The sample holds one count of this clonotype. The chain joins TRBV5-6 to TRBJ2-1; D gene unclear. Germline V CDR1 and CDR2: SGHDT, YYEEEE. CDR3 length: 18 residues. V was pared by 0 bases and J by 6 bases, with 22 bases between. The DNA for the CDR3 is TGTGCCAGCAGCTTGGATGGCTCCAGGCCTGGCGTGGGCAATGAGCAGTTCTTC. The encoded protein is CASSLDGSRPGVGNEQFF. Combining the CDR3 with reference TRBV5-6 and TRBJ2-1 gives the whole variable domain DAGVTQSPTHLIKTRGQQVTLRCSPKSGHDTVSWYQQALGQGPQFIFQYYEEEERQRGNFPDRFSGHQFPNYSSELNVNALLLGDSALYLCASSLDGSRPGVGNEQFFGPGTRLTVL.

The chain carries TRBV20-1 and TRBJ2-1, with TRBD2 matching over 7 bases. V was clipped by 6 bases and J by 5 bases; unmatched bases: 13. The germline CDR1 and CDR2 sequences are DFQATT and SNEGSKA (reference sequence). This CDR3 comprises 15 residues. The CDR3 sequence: CSATPFAGVNNEQFF. The CDR3 DNA reads as TGCAGTGCGACACCATTCGCGGGGGTAAACAATGAGCAGTTCTTC.

This clonotype was seen only a few times. The CDR3 bases are TGTGCCAGCAGCCAAGATGGGGGCCTCGAAGCTTTCTTT. Its translation: CASSQDGGLEAFF. The gene calls are TRBV3-1 and TRBJ1-1, with a tentative D call TRBD1 (6 bases). The CDR3 covers 13 residues. Germline values: CDR1 LGHDT, CDR2 YNNKEL (reference sequence). The ends were cut back, 0 bases at V and 8 bases at J, with 10 bases in the middle.

In DNA form, the CDR3 reads TGCGCCAGCAGCTTGGCCAACAGGGTGGGAACTGAAGCTTTCTTT. Protein product: CASSLANRVGTEAFF. This rearrangement joins TRBV5-1 to TRBJ1-1; a possible D gene is TRBD1 (6 bases). V gave up 0 bases and J gave up 5 bases, with 14 bases separating them. Germline V gene data show CDR1 as SGHRS and CDR2 as YFSETQ. The CDR3 sequence is 15 residues long.

In its sample, this clonotype was seen many times. This chain joins TRBV7-9 and TRBJ1-6; weak D call: TRBD1 (5 bases). The CDR3 loop spans 14 amino acids. Trimming left V 2 bases short and J 10 bases short, with 12 bases between. The germline gives CDR1 SEHNR, CDR2 FQNEAQ (reference sequence). In DNA, the CDR3 is TGTGCCAGCAGCTTAAACAGCGGGGACTCACCCCTCCACTTT. It specifies CASSLNSGDSPLHF.

The chain has TRBV4-3 and TRBJ1-6; D is unclear. Germline V gives CDR1 LGHNA, CDR2 YSLEER. V was trimmed by 0 bases and J by 1 base, leaving 7 bases between them. The CDR3 is made up of 16 amino acids. CDR3 DNA: TGCGCCAGCAGCCAAGAATGGAGTTCCTATAATTCACCCCTCCACTTT. This translates into CASSQEWSSYNSPLHF.

This clonotype was counted ten times or more. The J gene is TRBJ2-1, the V gene TRBV29-1; the D call may be TRBD1 or TRBD2 (7 bases each). V lost 7 bases and J 9 bases, leaving 16 bases between the germline ends. Germline values: CDR1 SQVTM, CDR2 ANQGSEA. The length of the CDR3 is 12 residues. Written as DNA, the CDR3 is TGCAGCGCTGGACCAGGGGGGGGTGAGCAGTTCTTC. Translation gives CSAGPGGGEQFF.

The chain links TRBV20-1 to TRBJ2-1; D possibly corresponds to TRBD2 (6 bases). CDR1 and CDR2 from the germline V gene are DFQATT and SNEGSKA (reference sequence). CDR3 length equals 16 residues. V dropped 6 bases and J dropped 0 bases, with 18 bases sitting between them. The CDR3 bases are TGCAGTGCACTACTAGCTTCGAGCATCTCCTACAATGAGCAGTTCTTC. It translates to CSALLASSISYNEQFF.

This chain links TRBV2 with TRBJ1-5; D is perhaps TRBD1 (5 bases). The length of the CDR3 is 17 residues. Germline assignment: CDR1 SNHLY and CDR2 FYNNEI. Trimming shortened V by 5 bases and J by 1 base, and 18 bases separated the two germline ends. CDR3 in DNA: TGTGCCAGCAGTTCGGCCTTCGGGCGGGGGAGCAATCAGCCCCAGCATTTT. This codes for CASSSAFGRGSNQPQHF.

The chain has TRBV6-5 and TRBJ1-5, with D possibly TRBD1 on 6 matching bases. Trimming left V 0 bases short and J 8 bases short, with 11 bases between. CDR1 and CDR2 (germline): MNHEY, SVGAGI. The CDR3 is 14 amino acids. CDR3 nucleotides: TGTGCCAGCAGTTACTCGCAAACAGGGAAGCCCCAGCATTTT. Translated: CASSYSQTGKPQHF.

The table lists this clonotype with a few counts. V is TRBV6-4 and J is TRBJ2-7; TRBD2 agrees at 8 bases. The V gene end was trimmed by 5 bases and the J gene end by 0 bases; junction bases not matched to a gene: 6. CDR3 length: 15 amino acids. Germline values: CDR1 MRHNA, CDR2 SNTAGT. CDR3 loop: CASSTGTSGSYEQYF. As DNA, the CDR3 is TGTGCCAGCAGTACCGGAACTAGCGGCTCCTACGAGCAGTACTTC.

This clonotype was picked up a small number of times. The V and J genes are TRBV6-1 and TRBJ1-5; D uncertain. V shed 2 bases and J shed 6 bases, with 14 bases lying between them. This CDR3 comprises 15 residues. Germline V CDR1 and CDR2: MNHNS, SASEGT. CDR3 region: CASSEQVRAAQPQHF. The CDR3 coding sequence is TGTGCCAGCAGTGAACAGGTGAGAGCCGCTCAGCCCCAGCATTTT.

The chain is built from TRBV6-5 and TRBJ2-1; weak D call: TRBD2 (6 bases). The germline V and J ends were trimmed by 4 bases and 1 base, with 8 bases remaining between them. Germline V gives CDR1 MNHEY, CDR2 SVGAGI. The CDR3 contains 14 residues. The CDR3 sequence is CASSSGVSYNEQFF. The DNA for the CDR3 is TGTGCCAGCAGTTCGGGAGTGTCCTACAATGAGCAGTTCTTC.

For this clonotype: One junction end does not reproduce the germline sequence, and a read error may be involved. The rearrangement joins TRBV11-2 to TRBJ2-1; D possibly corresponds to TRBD1 (6 bases). The CDR3 consists of 15 residues. Germline assignment: CDR1 SGHAT and CDR2 FQNNGV. DNA for the CDR3: TGTGCCAGCAGCTTAGTTTCAGGGGCGGGCAATGCGCAGTTCTTC. Translating it yields CASSLVSGAGNAQFF.